A selection of T cell receptor beta chains follows, all from one sample in a study of blood T cell repertoires in COVID-19. The assay was immunoSEQ multiplex PCR, and TCRdb's table has in-frame clones only and misses some. The data hold about 120,000 clones, with 79% observed a single time. The sample was peripheral blood. The receptors were sampled from a woman of 80 years or more with acute or convalescent COVID-19. Each CDR3 is given with its conserved first and last residue. Fields, in order: J gene, V gene, D gene, clone size, CDR3 protein, CDR3 DNA. A D gene is named only where the DNA matches it firmly. Where a row states a size, it is once, few, many or the class of an expanded clone; other rows omit it.

TRBJ2-7 TRBV23-1 NA NA CASSSETPPNEQYF TGCGCCAGCAGTTCCGAGACACCACCTAACGAGCAGTACTTC
TRBJ1-2 TRBV4-3 TRBD1 NA CASSQDGGQGEANTF TGCGCCAGCAGCCAAGATGGGGGACAGGGCGAGGCGAATACCTTC
TRBJ1-1 TRBV18 NA once CASSPADIDRGAFF TGTGCCAGCTCACCAGCCGACATCGACAGAGGAGCTTTCTTT
TRBJ2-5 TRBV6-5 TRBD1 NA CASSLDRDKTQYF TGTGCCAGCAGTCTCGACAGGGATAAGACCCAGTACTTC
TRBJ2-2 TRBV24-1 TRBD2 NA CATSDSGGTLNTGELFF TGTGCCACCAGTGATTCGGGGGGTACCCTCAACACCGGGGAGCTGTTTTTT
TRBJ1-5 TRBV20-1 NA NA CSASLGARFDQPQHF TGCAGTGCTAGTTTGGGGGCTAGGTTCGATCAGCCCCAGCATTTT
TRBJ2-5 TRBV7-2 NA NA CASSLWGRRRETQYF TGTGCCAGCAGCTTATGGGGGCGCAGGAGAGAGACCCAGTACTTC
TRBJ2-1 TRBV5-6 TRBD2 NA CASSLLAGGNNEQFF TGTGCCAGCAGCTTACTAGCGGGGGGGAACAATGAGCAGTTCTTC
TRBJ2-5 TRBV2 NA NA CAYSQGLQETQYF TGTGCCTACTCTCAGGGACTCCAAGAGACCCAGTACTTC
TRBJ1-1 TRBV7-9 NA NA CASSLGQTTFF TGTGCCAGCAGCCTCGGACAGACTACTTTCTTT
TRBJ2-7 TRBV11-2 TRBD1 NA CASSSEVQGASYEQYF TGTGCCAGCAGCTCAGAAGTTCAGGGGGCTTCCTACGAGCAGTACTTC
TRBJ1-1 TRBV4-3 NA NA CASSHSSGRPNTEAFF TGCGCCAGCAGCCACAGCTCGGGTAGACCGAACACTGAAGCTTTCTTT
TRBJ2-1 TRBV7-9 TRBD2 NA CASSPGIGEGLDEQFF TGTGCCAGCAGCCCGGGCATCGGGGAGGGCCTCGATGAGCAGTTCTTC
TRBJ1-3 TRBV24-1 NA many CATSDLQSSGNTIYF TGTGCCACCAGTGATCTACAGAGCTCTGGAAACACCATATATTTT
TRBJ2-1 TRBV7-3 TRBD1 NA CASSLGDRGFDEQFF TGTGCCAGCAGCTTAGGGGACAGGGGTTTCGATGAGCAGTTCTTC
TRBJ1-2 TRBV19 TRBD1 few CASSNPTGTLGYTF TGTGCCAGTAGTAACCCGACAGGGACCCTTGGCTACACCTTC
TRBJ2-5 TRBV6-1 TRBD1 NA CASSEGTGGTTQYF TGTGCCAGCAGTGAAGGGACAGGGGGGACGACCCAGTACTTC
TRBJ2-2 TRBV7-9 TRBD2 NA CASRRAGGELFF TGTGCCAGCCGTCGAGCGGGGGGGGAGCTGTTTTTT
TRBJ1-1 TRBV19 NA once CASSIAGISNTEAFF TGTGCCAGTAGTATAGCGGGGATTTCGAACACTGAAGCTTTCTTT
TRBJ1-5 TRBV29-1 NA NA CSASPGSDQPQHF TGCAGCGCTTCTCCGGGTTCAGATCAGCCCCAGCATTTT